This entry features one T cell receptor (beta chain) sequence. The assay was immunoSEQ multiplex PCR, and TCRdb's table has in-frame clones only and misses some. Among 100,000 to 120,000 clones listed, approximately 90% were seen once. These data are taken from a study of blood T cell repertoires in COVID-19. Study background: Acute and convalescent COVID-19 samples came from the United States, Italy and Spain.

Germline V gene data show CDR1 as KGHDR and CDR2 as SFDVKD. The ends were cut back, 1 base at V and 7 bases at J, with 10 bases in the middle. The CDR3 consists of 14 residues. The sequenced sample was peripheral blood. The TCR sequence derives from a woman aged 45 to 65 with acute or convalescent COVID-19. The chain recombines TRBV24-1 with TRBJ2-1; tentatively, D is TRBD1 (6 bases). CDR3 nucleotides: TGTGCCACCAGTGATTTCCTAGGGGGAAATGAGCAGTTCTTC. As protein: CATSDFLGGNEQFF.